The source of this T cell receptor beta chain is a study of Ad26.COV2.S vaccination and SARS-CoV-2 variants. The study's findings and limits: Substantial post-vaccination breadth of spike-specific CD8+ and CD4+ T cell responses was reported.

Unmatched junction bases numbered 6, after V lost 1 base and J lost 7 bases. The CDR3 loop spans 16 amino acids. Germline CDR1 reads SGHVS; CDR2 reads FQNEAQ. In regard to this clone: The antigen is undetermined.

The assay was immunoSEQ multiplex PCR, and TCRdb's table has in-frame clones only and misses some. The data contain almost 400,000 clones, 89% of them singletons. The treatment: some 19 received Ad26.COV2.S at low or high dose, single or two shots; about 5 received placebo; per-sample allocation not given. Material that was analyzed had been drawn on day 63 after the first vaccine or placebo injection. The sample here was peripheral blood, taken in a trial of Ad26.COV2.S vaccine versus placebo. V usage is TRBV7-8 and J usage is TRBJ2-1, with TRBD2 matching 11 bases. The receptor comes from a person aged 18 to 65 who received the Ad26.COV2.S COVID-19 vaccine or a placebo. Here the CDR3 DNA reads TGTGCCAGCAGCTTAGTAGCGGGAGGGCCGGGGAATGAGCAGTTCTTC. Protein: CASSLVAGGPGNEQFF.